This T cell receptor beta chain was captured by sequencing in a study of blood T cell repertoires in COVID-19. For the study at large: From the United States, Italy and Spain came samples of acute and convalescent COVID-19. From T cells, B-cell-depleted T cells, or PBMCs came the material, which was cDNA or gDNA.

This clone showed up just a few times. Per the original data handling: Amplification with reference gene primers provided the estimates of nucleated cell counts. Sequenced by immunoSEQ multiplex PCR; TCRdb stores in-frame clones only, minus some. V and J calls and clone size are given by that table; D and trimming were obtained from the DNA. The sample carries 180,000 or so clones, around 87% recorded once. The TCR sequence derives from a woman older than 75 in a cohort sampled during active or convalescent COVID-19. The sample was peripheral blood.

The DNA of the CDR3 is TGCGCCAGCAGCTTGGATTCGGCTAGCTATGGCTACACCTTC. Protein product: CASSLDSASYGYTF. The V and J genes are TRBV5-1 and TRBJ1-2, with D uncertain. Germline V gene lookup returns CDR1 SGHRS and CDR2 YFSETQ. This CDR3 comprises 14 residues. V was trimmed by 0 bases and J by 4 bases, leaving 10 bases between them.